The rows below give T cell receptor beta chains drawn from one sample of a study of pediatric ulcerative colitis. Method: immunoSEQ multiplex PCR; TCRdb's copy keeps in-frame clones and lacks some. Of about 14,000 clones in the sample, about 90% were seen once. What was sequenced was blood. Receptor source: a boy between 10 and 17 years old with moderate ulcerative colitis. Both conserved end residues are part of each CDR3. Clone size, where shown, is once, few, many, or a class for clones that have expanded.

V	size	J	CDR3
TRBV4-2	NA	TRBJ2-7	CASSQDRMAPYEQYF
TRBV5-6	NA	TRBJ2-3	CASSLRTAANTDTQYF
TRBV27	NA	TRBJ2-7	CASRLAGGYEQYF
TRBV2	NA	TRBJ2-1	CASRPLSVDYNEQFF
TRBV19	NA	TRBJ1-2	CASRTDRNYGYTF
TRBV2	NA	TRBJ1-1	CASKEMNTEAFF
TRBV7-3	NA	TRBJ2-1	CASSPVQGNEQFF
TRBV5-4	NA	TRBJ2-5	CASYWPETQYF
TRBV9	NA	TRBJ2-2	CASSVGALAGVGTGELFF
TRBV29-1	NA	TRBJ1-1	CSVDRGRETEAFF
TRBV30	few	TRBJ1-4	CAWSVGQLNEKLFF
TRBV18	NA	TRBJ1-1	CASSQDPNTEAFF
TRBV15	NA	TRBJ2-3	CATSRDLAGTDTQYF
TRBV7-8	once	TRBJ2-1	CASSLLATLYNEQFF
TRBV10-3	NA	TRBJ2-1	CAITGALNNEQFF
TRBV7-2	NA	TRBJ2-1	CASSLAPRGTDEQFF
TRBV10-1	NA	TRBJ2-3	CASSGKGGGDTQYF
TRBV5-1	NA	TRBJ2-1	CASSLALAGENNEQFF
TRBV5-1	NA	TRBJ1-1	CASSLGGVNNEAFF
TRBV4-1	NA	TRBJ2-3	CASSYSGTTNTDTQYF
TRBV28	NA	TRBJ1-5	CASSLQDQPQHF
TRBV7-3	NA	TRBJ1-5	CASTHRWGSFNQPQHF
TRBV4-1	NA	TRBJ1-1	CASSPRQSNTEAFF
TRBV9	NA	TRBJ2-5	CASSARAFWAKETQYF
TRBV27	once	TRBJ1-4	CASSRQYATNEKLFF
TRBV7-8	NA	TRBJ1-5	CASSLGGRGNQPQHF
TRBV18	NA	TRBJ2-7	CASSQGSASEYEQYF
TRBV7-2	NA	TRBJ2-5	CASSLQSGGLAGETQYF
TRBV7-2	NA	TRBJ1-1	CASSPTGGPEAFF
TRBV30	NA	TRBJ1-1	CAWSGPGQLYMNTEAFF
TRBV6-5	NA	TRBJ2-7	CASSYSRGFPYEQYF